The rows below give T cell receptor beta chains drawn from one sample of a study of OX40 agonist ivuxolimab in advanced cancers. Profiling relied on immunoSEQ multiplex PCR, and the TCRdb table lists in-frame clones only, not all of them. The sample shows 60,000 to 95,000 clones, 85% of them seen only once. Sequenced material: CD4+ or CD8+ T cells sorted from blood, taken in a trial of the OX40 agonist ivuxolimab. The source of these receptors is an adult with an advanced solid tumor such as melanoma, head and neck, liver or kidney cancer. CDR3s include the opening cysteine and the closing phenylalanine or tryptophan. A D gene is named only where the DNA matches it firmly. Clone size is shown for a subset of rows, as once, few, many or a class of expanded clone.

V gene	D gene	J gene	clone size	CDR3 protein	CDR3 DNA
TRBV7-9	.	TRBJ1-1	many	CASSREGTASEAFF	TGTGCCAGCAGCCGAGAGGGGACGGCCTCTGAAGCTTTCTTT
TRBV6-1	.	TRBJ1-5	few	CASKGGSNQPQHF	TGTGCCAGCAAAGGTGGAAGTAATCAGCCCCAGCATTTT
TRBV2	TRBD2	TRBJ2-3	.	CASSVPGGPTQYF	TGTGCCAGCAGTGTACCGGGAGGGCCAACGCAGTATTTT
TRBV19	TRBD2	TRBJ2-4	.	CASGRGGVAKNIQYF	TGTGCCAGCGGGAGGGGAGGTGTAGCCAAAAACATTCAGTACTTC
TRBV19	TRBD1	TRBJ2-2	.	CASSISQGLGTGELFF	TGTGCCAGTAGTATATCACAGGGGTTAGGAACCGGGGAGCTGTTTTTT
TRBV6-6	.	TRBJ1-5	.	CASSYKGKAQPQHF	TGTGCCAGCAGTTACAAAGGGAAGGCACAGCCCCAGCATTTT
TRBV19	.	TRBJ2-3	once	CASSMELRAGSDTQYF	TGTGCCAGTAGTATGGAACTGCGGGCGGGTTCAGATACGCAGTATTTT
TRBV11-2	TRBD1	TRBJ2-7	.	CASRPGGGPYEQYF	TGTGCCAGCAGGCCAGGGGGTGGCCCCTACGAGCAGTACTTC
TRBV6-1	TRBD1	TRBJ1-1	.	CASSNRGYDAFF	TGTGCCAGCAGTAACAGGGGTTATGACGCTTTCTTT
TRBV6-5	.	TRBJ2-2	.	CASSPQRGTGELFF	TGTGCCAGCAGTCCTCAGCGAGGCACCGGGGAGCTGTTTTTT
TRBV7-6	.	TRBJ2-7	.	CASSLGTQSYEQYF	TGTGCCAGCAGCTTGGGGACACAATCCTACGAGCAGTACTTC
TRBV7-7	.	TRBJ2-1	.	CASSLELGSYNEQFF	TGTGCTAGCAGCTTAGAGCTAGGCTCCTACAATGAGCAGTTCTTC
TRBV28	.	TRBJ2-1	.	CASSFSGFRYNEQFF	TGTGCCAGCAGTTTCTCAGGGTTTCGGTACAATGAGCAGTTCTTC
TRBV19	.	TRBJ1-5	.	CASSISPRGQPQHF	TGTGCCAGTAGTATTTCCCCCAGGGGTCAGCCCCAGCATTTT
TRBV4-2	TRBD2	TRBJ2-7	.	CASSYPSSGQAYEQYF	TGTGCCAGCAGCTACCCCTCTAGCGGGCAAGCCTACGAGCAGTACTTC
TRBV28	.	TRBJ2-4	.	CASSLPLAKNIQYF	TGTGCCAGCAGTTTGCCCTTAGCCAAAAACATTCAGTACTTC
TRBV10-2	TRBD1	TRBJ2-2	.	CASKTSGTGETGELFF	TGCGCCAGCAAAACCTCCGGGACAGGGGAAACCGGGGAGCTGTTTTTT
TRBV5-1	.	TRBJ1-1	.	CASSFLGQNTEAFF	TGCGCCAGCAGCTTCCTCGGACAGAACACTGAAGCTTTCTTT
TRBV2	TRBD2	TRBJ2-1	once	CASSEGGRAYNEQFF	TGTGCCAGCAGTGAGGGCGGGAGGGCCTACAATGAGCAGTTCTTC
TRBV29-1	.	TRBJ1-1	.	CSVVRGIMNTEAFF	TGCAGCGTTGTCAGGGGTATAATGAACACTGAAGCTTTCTTT
TRBV18	.	TRBJ1-1	once	CASSPGGGRTEAFF	TGTGCCAGCTCACCAGGGGGGGGTCGGACTGAAGCTTTCTTT
TRBV28	.	TRBJ1-6	once	CASRPDGSSYNSPLHF	TGTGCCAGCAGACCAGACGGTAGCTCCTATAATTCACCCCTCCACTTT
TRBV2	.	TRBJ2-5	.	CASRTTGEGTQYF	TGTGCCAGCAGAACCACAGGGGAGGGGACCCAGTACTTC
TRBV19	TRBD1	TRBJ1-4	few	CASSTRTGNEKLFF	TGTGCCAGTAGTACTCGGACAGGGAATGAAAAACTGTTTTTT
TRBV28	.	TRBJ2-3	.	CASSSPDTDTQYF	TGTGCCAGCAGTTCCCCCGACACAGATACGCAGTATTTT
TRBV2	.	TRBJ1-5	.	CASSEGGQGNQPQHF	TGTGCCAGCAGTGAAGGGGGGCAGGGTAATCAGCCCCAGCATTTT
TRBV6-1	.	TRBJ2-1	.	CASSESWNYNEQFF	TGTGCCAGCAGTGAAAGTTGGAACTACAATGAGCAGTTCTTC
TRBV7-9	.	TRBJ2-5	.	CASSLNPQETQYF	TGTGCCAGCAGCTTAAATCCTCAAGAGACCCAGTACTTC
TRBV2	.	TRBJ2-2	.	CASSGFNTGELFF	TGTGCCAGCAGTGGGTTTAACACCGGGGAGCTGTTTTTT
TRBV7-7	.	TRBJ2-1	.	CASSLGLQTGVVNEQFF	TGTGCTAGCAGCTTAGGGTTGCAGACGGGAGTAGTGAATGAGCAGTTCTTC
TRBV4-1	.	TRBJ2-7	.	CASSQEYRNYEQYF	TGCGCCAGCAGCCAAGAATACAGAAACTACGAGCAGTACTTC
TRBV4-1	.	TRBJ2-1	few	CASSQRGGSYNEQFF	TGCGCCAGCAGCCAAAGAGGCGGCTCCTACAATGAGCAGTTCTTC
TRBV5-1	TRBD2	TRBJ2-1	.	CASRLRTSGVPTYNEQFF	TGCGCCAGCAGACTTCGGACTAGCGGGGTTCCTACCTACAATGAGCAGTTCTTC
TRBV29-1	TRBD1	TRBJ1-1	.	CSVWTGGNSEAFF	TGCAGCGTTTGGACAGGGGGTAACTCTGAAGCTTTCTTT
TRBV6-1	.	TRBJ1-1	.	CASSEGQLNTEAFF	TGTGCCAGCAGTGAAGGACAGCTGAACACTGAAGCTTTCTTT
TRBV5-1	.	TRBJ2-6	.	CASSSAVGPGANVLTF	TGCGCCAGCAGCTCTGCCGTAGGGCCTGGGGCCAACGTCCTGACTTTC
TRBV23-1	TRBD2	TRBJ2-5	.	CASSQGTSQSQETQYF	TGCGCCAGCAGTCAAGGGACTAGCCAATCCCAAGAGACCCAGTACTTC
TRBV5-6	.	TRBJ2-7	.	CASSSWTGSYEQYF	TGTGCCAGCAGCTCGTGGACGGGTTCCTACGAGCAGTACTTC
TRBV28	TRBD2	TRBJ2-1	.	CASSSSIAGERDGKFF	TGTGCCAGCAGTTCTTCCATAGCGGGAGAGCGGGATGGGAAGTTCTTC
TRBV20-1	.	TRBJ2-7	.	CSASLDYEQYF	TGCAGTGCTAGTTTGGACTACGAGCAGTACTTC
TRBV27	TRBD1	TRBJ1-1	.	CASSRTGRNTEAFF	TGTGCCAGCAGCCGGACAGGGCGAAACACTGAAGCTTTCTTT
TRBV2	TRBD2	TRBJ2-1	.	CASRGSGRGYNEQFF	TGTGCCAGCAGAGGGAGCGGGAGGGGCTACAATGAGCAGTTCTTC
TRBV9	.	TRBJ1-1	.	CASSVGYGTEAFF	TGTGCCAGCAGCGTAGGTTACGGCACTGAAGCTTTCTTT
TRBV5-1	.	TRBJ1-4	.	CASGQNPNEKLFF	TGCGCCAGTGGACAGAACCCAAATGAAAAACTGTTTTTT
TRBV29-1	TRBD1	TRBJ2-3	.	CSLRQGSTDTQYF	TGCAGCCTCCGACAGGGATCCACAGATACGCAGTATTTT
TRBV5-1	.	TRBJ1-4	.	CASSSGSTEEKLFF	TGCGCCAGCAGTTCGGGGTCCACCGAGGAAAAACTGTTTTTT
TRBV7-6	TRBD2	TRBJ2-3	once	CASSLVGTGGRAPDTQYF	TGTGCCAGCAGCTTAGTCGGGACTGGCGGGAGGGCCCCAGATACGCAGTATTTT
TRBV18	.	TRBJ2-3	.	CASSPDRLATDTQYF	TGTGCCAGCTCACCGGACAGACTAGCCACAGATACGCAGTATTTT
TRBV19	.	TRBJ1-5	.	CAGHLTKRSRMDQPQHF	TGTGCCGGTCATCTGACGAAGAGGTCCAGGATGGATCAGCCCCAGCATTTT
TRBV2	.	TRBJ2-3	.	CASSVTGATDTQYF	TGTGCCAGCAGTGTCACAGGAGCCACAGATACGCAGTATTTT
TRBV28	TRBD1	TRBJ2-7	.	CASSQAGGASEQYF	TGTGCCAGCAGTCAGGCAGGGGGCGCCTCCGAGCAGTACTTC
TRBV5-5	.	TRBJ1-2	.	CASSLTPDHRNYGYTF	TGTGCCAGCAGCTTAACGCCGGACCATCGGAACTATGGCTACACCTTC
TRBV7-2	.	TRBJ1-3	.	CASSLVGYRGSGNTIYF	TGTGCCAGCAGCTTAGTGGGTTACCGGGGATCTGGAAACACCATATATTTT